A selection of T cell receptor beta chains follows, all from one sample in a study of Graves' ophthalmopathy and Graves' hyperthyroidism. From the multiplex PCR reads, TCRdb called clonotypes with MiXCR, one entry per CDR3 protein. The table shows approximately 500,000 distinct CDR3 sequences, with approximately 15% occurring only once. Source material: blood. The receptors originated from a woman aged 25 to 39 with Graves' ophthalmopathy. The CDR3 runs from the conserved cysteine through the conserved F or W. D genes are given only for firm matches. Part of the rows lack a size; the others show once, few, many or a class for expanded clones.

V gene	J gene	clone size	D gene	CDR3 protein	CDR3 DNA
TRBV25-1	TRBJ2-5	many	NA	CASSESQDGEETQYF	TGTGCCAGCAGTGAATCCCAGGACGGGGAAGAGACCCAGTACTTC
TRBV27	TRBJ1-1	many	NA	CASNARSNTEAFF	TGTGCCAGCAATGCTCGGTCCAACACTGAAGCTTTCTTT
TRBV5-1	TRBJ1-2	many	NA	CASSQGGGTSGYTF	TGCGCCAGCAGCCAAGGGGGGGGAACGAGTGGCTACACCTTC
TRBV18	TRBJ1-1	many	NA	CASSPPGGGKTEAFF	TGTGCCAGCTCACCCCCGGGGGGGGGGAAGACTGAAGCTTTCTTT
TRBV9	TRBJ1-2	NA	NA	CASSPPDYGYTF	TGTGCCAGCAGCCCCCCCGACTATGGCTACACCTTC
TRBV5-1	TRBJ2-7	few	NA	CASSFFSPHEQYF	TGCGCCAGCAGCTTCTTTTCCCCCCACGAGCAGTACTTC
TRBV6-1	TRBJ1-6	NA	NA	CASRRRDEVRVNSPLHF	TGTGCCAGCAGACGTCGAGATGAGGTCAGGGTAAATTCACCCCTCCACTTT
TRBV6-5	TRBJ1-1	NA	NA	CASSFSRVNTEAFF	TGTGCCAGCAGTTTCTCCAGGGTGAACACTGAAGCTTTCTTT
TRBV6-5	TRBJ1-1	many	NA	CASSYMGWAEAFF	TGTGCCAGCAGTTACATGGGTTGGGCTGAAGCTTTCTTT
TRBV12-5	TRBJ2-7	many	NA	CASGLTPGNEQYF	TGTGCTAGTGGTTTGACTCCGGGGAACGAGCAGTACTTC
TRBV6-1	TRBJ1-1	many	TRBD1	CASSEGGYRGNTEAFF	TGTGCCAGCAGTGAAGGTGGTTACAGGGGGAACACTGAAGCTTTCTTT
TRBV29-1	TRBJ2-7	many	NA	CSVEDPVGYEQYF	TGCAGCGTTGAAGACCCGGTAGGCTACGAGCAGTACTTC
TRBV12-3/TRBV12-4	TRBJ2-2	NA	TRBD1	CASIGQGNTGELFF	TGTGCCAGCATTGGACAGGGGAACACCGGGGAGCTGTTTTTT
TRBV5-1	TRBJ2-5	NA	TRBD2	CASSLGIAGERETQYF	TGCGCCAGCAGCTTGGGAATAGCGGGAGAGCGAGAGACCCAGTACTTC
TRBV15	TRBJ1-1	many	TRBD1	CATSTGLATEAFF	TGTGCCACCTCGACAGGGCTTGCCACTGAAGCTTTCTTT
TRBV6-2/TRBV6-3	TRBJ2-6	NA	TRBD1	CASSTGTGDSTSGANVLTF	TGTGCCAGCAGTACCGGGACAGGGGACTCCACCTCTGGGGCCAACGTCCTGACTTTC
TRBV24-1	TRBJ1-2	many	TRBD1	CATSEWTGHNYGYTF	TGTGCCACCAGTGAGTGGACAGGACATAACTATGGCTACACCTTC
TRBV7-2	TRBJ2-5	many	NA	CASSLTRWSETQYF	TGTGCCAGCAGCTTGACTAGGTGGTCGGAGACCCAGTACTTC
TRBV20-1	TRBJ1-5	many	NA	CSASLGGQPQHF	TGCAGTGCTAGCCTTGGCGGGCAGCCCCAGCATTTT
TRBV2	TRBJ2-7	many	TRBD2	CASLRGSGGAYEQYF	TGTGCCAGCCTCAGGGGTAGCGGGGGGGCTTACGAGCAGTACTTC
TRBV4-1	TRBJ1-1	few	NA	CASSQGRGGLNTEAFF	TGCGCCAGCAGCCAAGGGAGGGGGGGTTTGAACACTGAAGCTTTCTTT
TRBV5-1	TRBJ2-7	many	NA	CASSNYGSSYEQYF	TGCGCCAGCAGCAATTACGGAAGCTCCTACGAGCAGTACTTC
TRBV6-1	TRBJ1-1	many	NA	CASSDRRGAEAFF	TGTGCCAGCAGTGACCGCAGGGGCGCTGAAGCTTTCTTT
TRBV27	TRBJ1-1	many	TRBD1	CASSFGGQQAFF	TGTGCCAGCAGTTTTGGGGGACAGCAAGCTTTCTTT
TRBV28	TRBJ2-7	few	TRBD2	CASSPPGLAGQYEQYF	TGTGCCAGCAGTCCCCCGGGACTAGCGGGCCAATACGAGCAGTACTTC
TRBV4-1	TRBJ1-5	many	NA	CASSRTPGERGQPQHF	TGCGCCAGCAGCCGTACCCCGGGGGAACGTGGTCAGCCCCAGCATTTT
TRBV9	TRBJ2-7	NA	NA	CASSVGWGSEQYF	TGTGCCAGCAGCGTAGGGTGGGGGTCCGAGCAGTACTTC
TRBV19	TRBJ1-2	many	TRBD1	CASSTPQGVFYGYTF	TGTGCCAGTAGTACGCCACAGGGGGTGTTCTATGGCTACACCTTC
TRBV5-1	TRBJ2-7	NA	TRBD2	CASSFTSGSRPTYDQYF	TGCGCCAGCAGCTTTACTAGCGGGAGCCGCCCCACCTACGATCAGTACTTC
TRBV2	TRBJ2-2	many	NA	CASSARVTGELFF	TGTGCCAGCAGTGCGAGGGTGACCGGGGAGCTGTTTTTT
TRBV10-2	TRBJ1-1	NA	NA	CASSEIGPNTEACF	TGCGCCAGCAGTGAGATAGGGCCGAACACTGAAGCTTGCTTT
TRBV9	TRBJ2-7	many	TRBD1	CASSVGSGQGAYEQYF	TGTGCCAGCAGCGTAGGGTCGGGACAGGGGGCCTACGAGCAGTACTTC
TRBV28	TRBJ2-7	many	TRBD1	CASSFRQGPSYEQYF	TGTGCCAGCAGTTTTCGACAGGGACCGTCCTACGAGCAGTACTTC
TRBV28	TRBJ2-7	NA	NA	CASRPPQGLPYEQYF	TGTGCCAGCAGACCCCCCCAGGGGTTACCGTACGAGCAGTACTTC
TRBV11-1	TRBJ2-6	NA	TRBD2	CASSFLGLLDGANVLTF	TGTGCCAGCAGCTTCCTGGGACTACTTGATGGGGCCAACGTCCTGACTTTC
TRBV24-1	TRBJ1-1	many	NA	CATSEGTMGTEAFF	TGTGCCACCAGTGAGGGGACAATGGGCACTGAAGCTTTCTTT
TRBV20-1	TRBJ2-5	many	NA	CSAPQSSDIGETQYF	TGCAGTGCCCCCCAGTCTAGCGATATAGGAGAGACCCAGTACTTC
TRBV2	TRBJ1-2	many	NA	CASGELQANYGYTF	TGTGCCAGCGGCGAACTTCAGGCTAACTATGGCTACACCTTC
TRBV7-2	TRBJ2-7	many	TRBD2	CASSTDSGRGDEQYF	TGTGCCAGCAGCACAGATAGCGGGAGAGGTGACGAGCAGTACTTC
TRBV30	TRBJ2-5	NA	TRBD2	CAWSAGLAGGLPKTQYF	TGTGCCTGGAGTGCGGGACTAGCGGGAGGGTTGCCGAAGACCCAGTACTTC
TRBV12-3/TRBV12-4	TRBJ2-2	many	NA	CASSFVPGNTGELFF	TGTGCCAGCAGTTTCGTACCAGGGAACACCGGGGAGCTGTTTTTT
TRBV7-2	TRBJ2-6	NA	TRBD1	CASSRYRGGANVLTF	TGTGCCAGCAGCAGATACAGGGGTGGGGCCAACGTCCTGACTTTC
TRBV27	TRBJ2-2	few	NA	CASSLNPGELFF	TGTGCCAGCAGTTTAAACCCCGGGGAGCTGTTTTTT
TRBV30	TRBJ2-7	NA	NA	CAWRGGSNRPRHEQCF	TGTGCCTGGAGGGGCGGATCTAATCGACCGAGGCACGAGCAGTGCTTC
TRBV19	TRBJ1-1	many	NA	CASSGLGRNTEAFF	TGTGCCAGTAGTGGTTTAGGCAGGAACACTGAAGCTTTCTTT
TRBV28	TRBJ2-2	many	TRBD1	CASRETGSGTGELFF	TGTGCCAGCAGGGAGACAGGGTCGGGCACCGGGGAGCTGTTTTTT
TRBV29-1	TRBJ2-7	many	NA	CSVEGGPEQYF	TGCAGCGTTGAAGGAGGCCCCGAGCAGTACTTC
TRBV6-1	TRBJ2-5	many	NA	CASRIQAGSEGKTQYF	TGTGCCAGCAGGATTCAGGCGGGATCAGAAGGAAAGACCCAGTACTTC
TRBV3-1	TRBJ2-7	many	NA	CASSQVPGKDEQYF	TGTGCCAGCAGCCAAGTGCCGGGTAAGGACGAGCAGTACTTC
TRBV4-1	TRBJ2-7	few	TRBD1	CASSQERTGGAEQYF	TGCGCCAGCAGCCAAGAAAGGACAGGGGGCGCCGAGCAGTACTTC
TRBV24-1	TRBJ1-2	NA	TRBD1	CATSDPSKTGDYGYTF	TGTGCCACCAGTGACCCATCTAAGACAGGGGACTATGGCTACACCTTC
TRBV15	TRBJ1-6	NA	TRBD1	CATRIDRVGNNSPLHF	TGTGCCACCAGGATTGACAGGGTCGGGAATAATTCACCCCTCCACTTT
TRBV6-1	TRBJ2-4	NA	TRBD1	CASGHPGGKNIQYF	TGTGCCAGCGGGCACCCAGGGGGCAAAAACATTCAGTACTTC